These T cell receptor beta chains were read from a single sample in a study of Graves' ophthalmopathy and Graves' hyperthyroidism. TCRdb redid the calling of the multiplex PCR reads with MiXCR, one entry per CDR3 protein. This table holds hundreds of thousands of distinct CDR3 sequences, more than 40% found once. Sample: peripheral blood. The origin of the receptors is an adult man with Graves' ophthalmopathy. The CDR3 runs from the conserved cysteine through the conserved F or W. D genes are given only for firm matches. Some rows have no size entry. The others give once, few or many, or a class for an expanded clone.

>-|TRBV7-8|TRBD1|TRBJ2-2
CASTRDRGRNGELFF
TGTGCCAGCACCCGGGACAGGGGGCGGAACGGGGAGCTGTTTTTT
>many|TRBV19|-|TRBJ1-2
CASSMGRNYGYTF
TGTGCCAGTAGTATGGGGCGTAACTATGGCTACACCTTC
>many|TRBV6-6|-|TRBJ1-1
CASGRHTEAFF
TGTGCCAGCGGAAGACACACTGAAGCTTTCTTT
>-|TRBV7-9|-|TRBJ1-5
CASSLGPGNQPQHF
TGTGCCAGCAGCTTAGGACCAGGAAATCAGCCCCAGCATTTT
>once|TRBV19|-|TRBJ1-5
CASSRHRIGNQPQHF
TGTGCCAGTAGTAGGCACAGGATTGGCAATCAGCCCCAGCATTTT
>-|TRBV30|TRBD2|TRBJ2-7
CAWSALAGDEQYF
TGTGCCTGGAGTGCACTAGCGGGGGACGAGCAGTACTTC
>few|TRBV5-1|TRBD2|TRBJ2-2
CASSLALAEKNTGELFF
TGCGCCAGCAGCTTGGCGCTAGCGGAGAAGAACACCGGGGAGCTGTTTTTT
>-|TRBV24-1|TRBD1|TRBJ1-4
CATASWDRVEKLFF
TGTGCCACCGCAAGCTGGGACAGGGTGGAAAAACTGTTTTTT
>-|TRBV30|-|TRBJ1-1
CAWSAGFEAFF
TGTGCCTGGAGTGCAGGGTTTGAAGCTTTCTTT
>-|TRBV19|-|TRBJ1-1
CAGGDRNTEAFF
TGTGCCGGTGGCGACAGGAACACTGAAGCTTTCTTT
>many|TRBV15|-|TRBJ1-1
CATARVMNTEAFF
TGTGCCACCGCTCGGGTTATGAACACTGAAGCTTTCTTT
>-|TRBV11-1|TRBD2|TRBJ2-1
CASSRTSGGYNEQFF
TGTGCCAGCAGCCGAACTAGCGGGGGGTACAATGAGCAGTTCTTC
>-|TRBV5-1|-|TRBJ1-1
CASSSAANTEAFF
TGTGCCAGCAGCTCCGCAGCCAACACTGAAGCTTTCTTT
>-|TRBV9|TRBD2|TRBJ2-5
CASSGRRGVETQYF
TGTGCCAGCAGCGGAAGACGGGGGGTGGAGACCCAGTACTTC
>many|TRBV2|-|TRBJ1-5
CASTSLDKASNQPQHF
TGTGCCAGCACCTCCTTGGACAAAGCTAGCAATCAGCCCCAGCATTTT
>many|TRBV7-2|TRBD1|TRBJ2-7
CASSLVSGQGGYEQYF
TGTGCCAGCAGCTTAGTGTCCGGACAGGGAGGTTACGAGCAGTACTTC
>many|TRBV5-1|-|TRBJ2-5
CASSLVGDQETQYF
TGTGCCAGCAGCTTGGTCGGCGACCAAGAGACCCAGTACTTC
>-|TRBV19|-|TRBJ1-5
CANSVGVIRSPHNQPQHF
TGTGCCAATAGTGTAGGAGTTATAAGGTCCCCCCACAATCAGCCCCAGCATTTT
>-|TRBV29-1|-|TRBJ1-5
CSVEDQQHF
TGCAGCGTTGAAGATCAACAGCATTTT
>-|TRBV2|-|TRBJ1-2
CASSEKGGSRGYTF
TGTGCCAGCAGTGAAAAAGGGGGGTCAAGGGGCTACACCTTC
>many|TRBV24-1|-|TRBJ2-5
CATSDNTGETQYF
TGTGCCACCAGTGATAATACGGGAGAGACCCAGTACTTC
>-|TRBV2|-|TRBJ1-5
CASSYGAGEGQPQHF
TGTGCCAGCAGTTACGGGGCGGGAGAAGGACAGCCCCAGCATTTT
>few|TRBV7-2|TRBD1|TRBJ1-5
CASRDRVDQPQHF
TGTGCCAGCAGAGACAGGGTTGACCAGCCCCAGCATTTT
>many|TRBV29-1|-|TRBJ2-7
CSVEGGLGSYEQYF
TGCAGCGTTGAGGGGGGTCTGGGCTCCTACGAGCAGTACTTC
>many|TRBV20-1|-|TRBJ1-2
CSARPSGLANYGYTF
TGCAGTGCTAGACCTTCAGGGTTAGCTAACTATGGCTACACCTTC
>-|TRBV29-1|TRBD1|TRBJ1-2
CSVGPRDSYGYTF
TGCAGCGTTGGGCCGAGGGACAGCTATGGCTACACCTTC